This T cell receptor (beta chain) was recovered during a study of T-cell memory formation after mild COVID-19. Study-wide results and caveats: Proof of SARS-CoV-2 specificity was absent for the second-wave clones that crested on day 37.

This CDR3 region has 12 residues. Germline lookup yields CDR1 SGHVS and CDR2 FQNEAQ. Trimming removed 3 bases at V and 7 bases at J, with 9 bases between. This clonotype has a handful of counts. Its antigen is currently unknown. One entry per CDR3 protein results from TCRdb running MiXCR on the 5' RACE reads. In the table there are around 390,000 distinct CDR3 sequences, 16% of which are singletons. The sequenced sample was PBMCs or a T cell subset sorted from them (not recorded which). This TCR derives from a man aged 18 to 30 who had mild COVID-19 (a few samples of this study predate the infection). Cell type and time point are not known. The chain carries TRBV7-8 and TRBJ1-1; D not certain. Written as DNA, the CDR3 is TGTGCCAGCAGCTTGTCTGGGGTTGAAGCTTTCTTT. Encoded protein: CASSLSGVEAFF.